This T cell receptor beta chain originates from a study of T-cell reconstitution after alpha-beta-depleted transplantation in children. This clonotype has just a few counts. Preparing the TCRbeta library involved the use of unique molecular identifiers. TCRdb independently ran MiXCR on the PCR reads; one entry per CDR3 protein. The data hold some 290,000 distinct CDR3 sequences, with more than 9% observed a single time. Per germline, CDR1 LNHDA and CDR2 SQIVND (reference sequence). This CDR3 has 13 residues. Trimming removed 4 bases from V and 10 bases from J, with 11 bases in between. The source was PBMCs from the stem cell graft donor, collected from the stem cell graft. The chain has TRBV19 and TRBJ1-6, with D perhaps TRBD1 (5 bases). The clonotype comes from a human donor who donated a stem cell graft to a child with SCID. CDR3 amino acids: CASSTRQLSPLHF. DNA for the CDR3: TGTGCCAGTAGTACTCGACAGCTCTCACCCCTCCACTTT.